This record concerns one TCR beta chain sequence. This clone was counted a single time. The clone's antigen remains unknown. No much larger clone is present one base from it, and per-base qualities are unavailable. V is pared back by 4 bases and J by 2 bases, with 15 bases lying between the germline termini. The CDR3 measures 15 amino acids from cysteine to phenylalanine. Just CDR3 DNA is preserved here, 45 bases in frame from base 1. CDR1 SGHDT and CDR2 YYEEEE are derived from the germline V gene. This sample stems from a study of CD8+ T cells in alopecia areata (dated by TCRdb to the late 2010s). Background for the entire study: In both human patients and the C3H/HeJ mouse model, the study applied high-throughput TCRbeta sequencing to look at T cell clonal expansion in alopecia areata. In humans, TCRbeta sequencing was performed on scalp tissue and on sorted CD4+ and CD8+ peripheral blood T cells from healthy controls and from patients with patchy or totalis/universalis alopecia areata. Scalp clonality was compared across normal scalp (n=4), patchy alopecia areata scalp (n=8), and alopecia totalis/universalis scalp (n=8). The RNA source kit depended on sample type: the PAXgene miRNA kit for fixed scalp, the miRNeasy kit for PBMCs, and the RNeasy kit for mouse skin. TCRbeta CDR3 regions were amplified by immunoSEQ multiplex PCR with 35 Vbeta forward and 13 Jbeta reverse primers. Study-wide findings and limitations: Shared TCR sequences between patients were less evident than in mice, which may be partly attributable to HLA diversity in the patient population. Resident alphabeta T cells in normal human skin are also sequenced, complicating scalp TCR repertoire analysis, unlike mouse skin dominated by gammadelta T cells. Compared with normal scalp, lesional scalp had higher clonality and more expanded CD8+ clones, particularly in alopecia totalis/universalis, a pattern that suggests antigenic drive.

After PBMCs were isolated by density centrifugation and stained for CD3, CD4 and CD8, a FACSAria was used to sort CD4+ and CD8+ T cells. Scalp biopsies and blood samples were obtained from unaffected controls. To prepare the library, the immunoSEQ multiplex PCR assay was applied. RNA was extracted from all samples and reverse transcribed into cDNA as template for TCR sequencing. First-strand cDNA was synthesized using SuperScript III with a 2:1 mix of oligo-dT and random hexamers. A synthetic immune receptor repertoire was used to gauge amplification bias, and whatever bias remained was removed computationally. In the source study's methods: After raw reads were preprocessed to remove errors, the CDR3 was defined following IMGT conventions as running from the conserved cysteine to phenylalanine. Clonality was computed by normalizing Shannon entropy by log2 of the number of productive unique TCRs and subtracting the result from 1. Whether each scalp clone was CD4 or CD8 was inferred by checking scalp TCRbeta sequences against the CD4 and CD8 repertoires from sorted blood. TCRdb obtained this table from immuneACCESS and retained in-frame rearrangements with V and J assigned. These tables miss some clones; where compared with another copy, unresolved V genes account for less than half of the shortfall, and the remainder is unexplained. V and J calls and clone size follow that table, whereas D and trimming were derived from the DNA. This sample comprises approximately 150,000 clones, 50% to 60% of them detected only once. Approximately 4.3% of the sample is in the top ten clones.

The sample was CD4+ T cells sorted from blood. The chain is made from TRBV5-6 and TRBJ1-2; a tentative D match to TRBD1 spans 5 bases. The TCR comes from a human donor in good health. The base sequence is TGTGCCAGCAGCAGAAGGACCGGGGCCAACTATGGCTACACCTTC. The translation is CASSRRTGANYGYTF.